This is a list of T cell receptor beta chains from one sample in a study of PD-L1 blockade in urothelial cancer. Libraries were prepared by immunoSEQ multiplex PCR; TCRdb keeps only in-frame clonotypes and omits some of them. The sample holds about 45,000 clones, approximately 88% seen once. The sample was PBMCs, taken around atezolizumab (anti-PD-L1) treatment. The receptors come from a man at least 80 years old with urothelial cancer. CDR3s include the opening cysteine and the closing phenylalanine or tryptophan.

j_call,v_call,cdr3_aa
TRBJ1-2,TRBV2,CASSEAPRDIDGYTF
TRBJ2-3,TRBV6-5,CASSPGTDTDTQYF
TRBJ1-1,TRBV10-2,CASNRGLNTEAFF
TRBJ2-1,TRBV19,CASSPSGNANNEQFF
TRBJ1-1,TRBV6-5,CASSSRGTLGTEAFF
TRBJ1-2,TRBV6-5,CASSATGAYNYGYTF
TRBJ1-2,TRBV7-2,CASSKSREDYGYTF
TRBJ1-3,TRBV2,CASRAGQHSGNTIYF
TRBJ2-5,TRBV7-8,CASSLGQADQETQYF
TRBJ2-4,TRBV29-1,CSVLTGTGNIQYF
TRBJ2-3,TRBV19,CATGTGGRNTQYF
TRBJ2-7,TRBV28,CASRLETSGYEQYF
TRBJ1-4,TRBV19,CASSIKGGTNEKLFF
TRBJ2-1,TRBV15,CATSTGGLNEQFF
TRBJ1-5,TRBV7-2,CASSLLRAGGQPQHF
TRBJ2-1,TRBV11-3,CASSRGPGAGDYNEQFF
TRBJ1-2,TRBV18,CASSSRTDSIGVGVGYTF
TRBJ2-7,TRBV19,CASSSIGTRYEQYF
TRBJ1-4,TRBV7-9,CASSFGTGGEKLFF
TRBJ2-5,TRBV2,CASGQGAQETQYF
TRBJ2-3,TRBV5-4,CASSSDLYGGRTDTQYF
TRBJ1-4,TRBV6-5,CASRTGNEKLFF
TRBJ2-1,TRBV10-3,CAISELTSGISYNEQFF
TRBJ2-5,TRBV2,CASSVMQETQYF
TRBJ2-5,TRBV4-1,CASSQERGTGGAVRETQYF
TRBJ2-5,TRBV18,CASSPGAASGILQTQYF
TRBJ1-1,TRBV5-3,CARSPQGLNTEAFF
TRBJ2-3,TRBV5-1,CASSLSGRAFADTQYF
TRBJ2-7,TRBV4-1,CASSQDRGQGGYEQYF
TRBJ2-4,TRBV2,CASSIGHDGAKNIQYF
TRBJ2-4,TRBV5-1,CASSPTGVGKNIQYF
TRBJ2-7,TRBV4-1,CASSQEDRASYEQYF
TRBJ2-7,TRBV5-1,CASSLGNRVKQYF
TRBJ1-2,TRBV7-9,CASSLRQLANYGYTF
TRBJ2-1,TRBV7-9,CASQLAGVIEQFF
TRBJ2-7,TRBV18,CASSRGTATYEQYF
TRBJ2-7,TRBV7-8,CASSLGAYEQYF
TRBJ1-1,TRBV11-2,CASSSKFEAFF
TRBJ2-5,TRBV6-5,CASSPRQGAWETQYF
TRBJ2-5,TRBV9,CASSVGPAGSVETQYF
TRBJ2-1,TRBV7-8,CASSPRTGLVGNEQFF
TRBJ2-3,TRBV5-6,CASSLGLAASTDTQYF
TRBJ1-2,TRBV10-2,CASSTGPYGYTF
TRBJ2-4,TRBV5-5,CASSVTRDRAPKNIQYF
TRBJ2-7,TRBV10-1,CASTTPRRTTLYEQYF
TRBJ2-3,TRBV30,CAWGGLAGVDTQYF
TRBJ2-1,TRBV11-2,CAIAYNGGNWDEQFF
TRBJ2-1,TRBV11-1,CASTLAGAEYNEQFF
TRBJ1-4,TRBV30,CAWIGQGNEKLFF
TRBJ1-2,TRBV6-1,CASSRETNYGYTF
TRBJ1-2,TRBV29-1,CSVVPAGLGGGNYGYTF
TRBJ2-7,TRBV29-1,CSVVTRGSYEQYF
TRBJ2-6,TRBV5-1,CASSPLTGAGANVLTF
TRBJ2-5,TRBV5-1,CASSPGTGTLETQYF
TRBJ1-3,TRBV7-6,CASSLGTASGNTIYF